Listed below are T cell receptor beta chains from one sample, sequenced in a study of T cell responses to AZD1222 COVID-19 vaccine. Assay used: immunoSEQ multiplex PCR; TCRdb lists only in-frame clones, some missing. The top ten clones hold 0.95% to 1.1% of a sample with 200,000 or so clones, about 93% of them seen once. The sample consisted of peripheral blood, taken on day 0 of MenACWY control vaccination. The receptors originated from an adult in good health. The CDR3 runs from the conserved cysteine through the conserved F or W. D genes are given only for firm matches.

length	V	D	J	CDR3
14	TRBV5-8	-	TRBJ2-1	CASSLGGSYNEQFF
17	TRBV9	TRBD1	TRBJ1-1	CASSAGAGQGMNTEAFF
14	TRBV18	-	TRBJ2-2	CASSPSGLTGELFF
16	TRBV4-1	-	TRBJ1-5	CASSQDLVRSNQPQHF
13	TRBV10-3	-	TRBJ1-1	CAIRRGRGDEAFF
14	TRBV27	-	TRBJ1-6	CASSRDVDNSPLHF
16	TRBV5-1	-	TRBJ1-1	CASRNTGQGVNTEAFF
13	TRBV6-5	-	TRBJ1-3	CASNPSSGNTIYF
13	TRBV6-5	-	TRBJ2-3	CASSRDWTDTQYF
13	TRBV11-1	-	TRBJ2-7	CASSLERSYEQYF
13	TRBV4-3	-	TRBJ1-1	CASSQNMNTEAFF
15	TRBV5-6	TRBD2	TRBJ2-5	CASSLTGGPQETQYF
15	TRBV11-2	-	TRBJ2-5	CASSLARQAGETQYF
15	TRBV5-4	TRBD2	TRBJ2-7	CASSLATSGGKVQYF
14	TRBV19	-	TRBJ1-5	CASMEQGFDQPQHF
15	TRBV3-1/TRBV3-2	-	TRBJ1-1	CASSQDDLENTEAFF
12	TRBV3-1/TRBV3-2	-	TRBJ1-2	CASGPGTGGYTF
14	TRBV11-2	TRBD2	TRBJ2-3	CASSLDSTSGGEYF
15	TRBV27	-	TRBJ1-3	CASSLEGYSGNTIYF
14	TRBV6-2/TRBV6-3	-	TRBJ2-5	CASSYGGRGETQYF
16	TRBV7-2	-	TRBJ1-2	CASSSGGAQRPYGYTF
13	TRBV7-2	-	TRBJ1-2	CASSLDVRYGYTF
13	TRBV30	-	TRBJ1-2	CAWSVEGKSGYTF
17	TRBV28	-	TRBJ1-5	CASRLRTLSPSNQPQHF
14	TRBV30	TRBD1	TRBJ1-4	CAWKRTGGAEKLFF
15	TRBV5-1	-	TRBJ1-1	CASSVFDSSNTEAFF
12	TRBV6-5	TRBD2	TRBJ2-3	CASAGGPDTQYF
17	TRBV4-3	-	TRBJ1-4	CASSQDTRSGRNEKLFF
14	TRBV4-1	-	TRBJ2-5	CASSPGARQETQYF
15	TRBV18	-	TRBJ1-1	CASSTGFLEGTEAFF
16	TRBV11-2	TRBD1	TRBJ1-6	CASSTRWTGRNSPLHF
14	TRBV3-1/TRBV3-2	-	TRBJ1-5	CASSPWGGDQPQHF
11	TRBV21-1	-	TRBJ2-7	CRSLSSYEQYF
13	TRBV12-3/TRBV12-4	-	TRBJ1-2	CASSRGAGKSYTF
13	TRBV30	-	TRBJ1-1	CAWSPHSNTEAFF
15	TRBV30	-	TRBJ1-6	CAWSIATAYNSPLHF
11	TRBV27	TRBD1	TRBJ1-1	CASSQGAEAFF
12	TRBV5-6	-	TRBJ1-2	CASSLTVGSYTF
15	TRBV5-1	-	TRBJ1-1	CASSPQGFTNTEAFF
16	TRBV10-1	TRBD1	TRBJ2-7	CASSDTGTDDSYEQYF
14	TRBV7-9	TRBD1	TRBJ1-2	CASSSGQAPYGYTF
16	TRBV6-5	-	TRBJ2-1	CASSYYPSQGNNEQFF
13	TRBV28	-	TRBJ1-1	CASSLGGLAEAFF
16	TRBV6-2/TRBV6-3	TRBD1	TRBJ1-2	CASSNPYRGWNYGYTF
15	TRBV28	TRBD1	TRBJ2-7	CASRGPGTGVGEQYF